This T cell receptor beta chain was sequenced during a study of blood T cell repertoires in COVID-19. In the study overall: Both acute and convalescent COVID-19 samples were obtained from the United States, Italy and Spain. PBMCs, B-cell-depleted T cells, or T cells were the source of the cDNA or gDNA that made up the material.

J was trimmed by 6 bases and V by 5 bases; bases with no gene match: 15. Germline loops: CDR1 SGHAT, CDR2 FQDESV (reference sequence). This CDR3 region has 16 residues. In the original workflow: Reference gene primer amplification gave estimated nucleated cell counts. Only in-frame clones appear in the TCRdb table, and some are missing; sequencing was by immunoSEQ multiplex PCR. That table furnishes V, J and clone size, whereas the DNA furnished D and trimming. Here the sample spans about 40,000 clones, approximately 86% being singletons. The sequence was collected from a middle-aged man in a cohort sampled during active COVID-19. What was sequenced was peripheral blood. V and J are TRBV11-1 and TRBJ2-7; 8 bases are shared with TRBD1. The CDR3 is CASSVHTDRELSEQYF. The CDR3 region has the DNA TGTGCCAGCAGCGTTCATACGGACAGGGAACTCTCCGAGCAGTACTTC.